The present entry profiles one TCR beta chain with its context. Its antigen is currently unknown. This sample was included in a study of response to subunit inactivated influenza vaccine. Study-level results: The authors put forward the suggestion that each seasonal influenza vaccination may bring in only a limited number of new T cells.

MiXCR was run by TCRdb on the RT-PCR reads, yielding one entry per CDR3 protein. The repertoire includes more than 700,000 distinct CDR3 sequences, around 20% of them detected once, and approximately 10% sits in the top ten. The CDR3 has 15 amino acids. The V and J ends lost 6 bases and 3 bases, in that order; junction bases with no gene match: 10. The material was PBMCs from blood, obtained 4 to 6 days after vaccination. The receptor's source is a man aged 50-60 years who received an inactivated influenza vaccine. V and J are TRBV12-3 or TRBV12-4 and TRBJ2-7; TRBD2 matches at 8 bases. CDR3 loop: CASSSPGRGVYEQYF. DNA for the CDR3: TGTGCCAGCAGCTCTCCCGGGAGGGGGGTCTACGAGCAGTACTTC.